This T cell receptor beta chain is drawn from a study of blood T cell repertoires in COVID-19. A single count supports this clone. Repertoires were generated with immunoSEQ multiplex PCR, while TCRdb's copy carries only in-frame clones and drops some. Of approximately 170,000 clones detected, roughly 80% appear once; the ten largest clones hold around 13%. The ends were cut back, 5 bases at V and 3 bases at J, with 7 bases in the middle. This CDR3 spans 13 amino acids. Germline V gene data show CDR1 as MNHEY and CDR2 as SVGAGI. This sequence originates from a woman between 70 and 85 years old with COVID-19, enrolled during active disease. The sequencing sample was made of peripheral blood. This chain uses TRBV6-5 with TRBJ2-2; D is uncertain. As DNA, the CDR3 is TGTGCCAGCAGTATAACATACACCGGGGAGCTGTTTTTT. This sequence encodes CASSITYTGELFF.